A selection of T cell receptor beta chains follows, all from one sample in a study of T cell responses to AZD1222 COVID-19 vaccine. TCRdb's table, derived via immunoSEQ multiplex PCR, lists solely in-frame clones and lacks some. The sample lists over 95,000 clones, 88% occurring once. Specimen: peripheral blood, collected on day 0 of AZD1222 vaccination. The source of these receptors is an adult in good health. Both conserved end residues are part of each CDR3. A D gene is named only where the DNA matches it firmly. Clone size, where shown, is once, few, many, or a class for clones that have expanded.

few TRBJ1-5 TRBD1 TRBV15 CATSRTGGNQPQHF TGTGCCACGAGCAGGACAGGGGGCAATCAGCCCCAGCATTTT
. TRBJ2-1 . TRBV24-1 CATSLGSTYNEQFF TGTGCCACCAGTTTGGGTTCAACCTACAATGAGCAGTTCTTC
. TRBJ2-7 TRBD2 TRBV29-1 CSVEGTSGMSSYEQYF TGCAGCGTTGAAGGGACTAGCGGTATGAGCTCCTACGAGCAGTACTTC
. TRBJ1-5 . TRBV2 CASSEEIDQPQHF TGTGCCAGCAGCGAAGAAATAGATCAGCCCCAGCATTTT
. TRBJ2-5 . TRBV20-1 CSASLGQSQETQYF TGCAGTGCTAGTTTGGGCCAGAGCCAAGAGACCCAGTACTTC
. TRBJ1-6 TRBD1 TRBV5-1 CASSLVPGTGNSPLHF TGCGCCAGCAGTTTAGTCCCCGGGACAGGGAATTCACCCCTCCACTTT
. TRBJ1-1 . TRBV5-1 CASSLGLLGNTEAFF TGCGCCAGCAGCTTGGGCCTATTAGGCAACACTGAAGCTTTCTTT
. TRBJ1-1 . TRBV7-2 CASSPLNTEAFF TGTGCCAGCAGCCCGCTGAACACTGAAGCTTTCTTT
. TRBJ1-5 . TRBV19 CASSTGKRSNQPQHF TGTGCCAGTAGTACAGGGAAGCGAAGCAATCAGCCCCAGCATTTT
. TRBJ1-5 . TRBV12-3/TRBV12-4 CASSLANRVTQHF TGTGCCAGCAGTTTAGCGAACAGGGTGACCCAGCATTTT
few TRBJ2-7 TRBD2 TRBV19 CASSSGGFYEQYF TGTGCCAGTAGTTCGGGGGGGTTCTACGAGCAGTACTTC
. TRBJ2-2 TRBD2 TRBV5-1 CASSVLAANTGELFF TGCGCCAGCAGCGTACTAGCGGCGAACACCGGGGAGCTGTTTTTT
. TRBJ2-7 . TRBV7-2 CASSLGPITYEQYF TGTGCCAGCAGCTTGGGGCCAATTACCTACGAGCAGTACTTC
once TRBJ2-1 . TRBV5-1 CASSLELGRSLGNEQFF TGCGCCAGCAGCTTGGAATTGGGGCGATCTTTGGGCAATGAGCAGTTCTTC
. TRBJ2-7 . TRBV6-1 CASSETTAYEQYF TGTGCCAGCAGTGAAACAACTGCCTACGAGCAGTACTTC
. TRBJ1-2 TRBD1 TRBV5-1 CASSLGQGGRLSNYGYTF TGCGCCAGCAGCTTGGGACAGGGGGGACGTCTGTCTAACTATGGCTACACCTTC
. TRBJ2-1 . TRBV19 CASSIPGQGGLNEQFF TGTGCCAGTAGTATACCGGGGCAGGGGGGGCTCAATGAGCAGTTCTTC
. TRBJ2-3 . TRBV19 CASKEGNKDTQYF TGTGCCAGTAAGGAAGGGAATAAGGATACGCAGTATTTT
. TRBJ1-5 . TRBV29-1 CSVQKGSNQPQHF TGCAGCGTTCAAAAAGGTAGCAATCAGCCCCAGCATTTT
. TRBJ2-1 . TRBV6-4 CASSVDYNNEQFF TGTGCCAGCAGTGTGGACTATAACAATGAGCAGTTCTTC
. TRBJ2-3 TRBD2 TRBV14 CASSQVISGRRTDTQYF TGTGCCAGCAGCCAAGTCATTAGCGGGAGGCGAACAGATACGCAGTATTTT
. TRBJ2-3 . TRBV5-1 CASSPGTFNTDTQYF TGCGCCAGCAGCCCCGGGACATTCAACACAGATACGCAGTATTTT
once TRBJ2-7 . TRBV21-1 CASSKALWAGVTLWSYEQYF TGTGCCAGCAGCAAAGCGCTTTGGGCGGGAGTAACATTATGGTCCTACGAGCAGTACTTC
. TRBJ1-5 . TRBV28 CASSFSEQPQHF TGTGCCAGCAGTTTCTCGGAGCAGCCCCAGCATTTT
. TRBJ2-1 TRBD2 TRBV24-1 CATSDPGLADNEQFF TGTGCCACCAGTGACCCGGGACTAGCGGACAATGAGCAGTTCTTC
. TRBJ2-5 TRBD1 TRBV7-8 CASSLAPSGGTGARETQYF TGTGCCAGCAGCTTAGCCCCTAGTGGTGGGACAGGGGCACGAGAGACCCAGTACTTC
once TRBJ2-1 . TRBV5-1 CASSQGPGNEQFF TGCGCCAGCAGCCAAGGGCCGGGCAATGAGCAGTTCTTC
. TRBJ2-3 TRBD2 TRBV5-1 CASSLGLGLGVTDTQYF TGCGCCAGCAGCTTGGGACTGGGACTAGGGGTCACAGATACGCAGTATTTT
. TRBJ1-1 TRBD1 TRBV7-3 CASSSAGQGLGTEAFF TGTGCCAGCAGCTCTGCGGGACAGGGCCTGGGCACTGAAGCTTTCTTT
. TRBJ2-5 TRBD2 TRBV3-1/TRBV3-2 CASSQGSGGPRGQETQYF TGTGCCAGCAGCCAAGGGTCGGGAGGGCCGAGAGGGCAAGAGACCCAGTACTTC
. TRBJ2-3 . TRBV7-9 CASSPGASASDTQYF TGTGCCAGCAGCCCCGGGGCTAGCGCTTCAGATACGCAGTATTTT
. TRBJ2-5 . TRBV5-4 CASSPNRGTQYF TGTGCCAGCAGCCCCAATCGGGGGACCCAGTACTTC
. TRBJ1-1 . TRBV19 CASGPSNEAFF TGTGCCAGTGGGCCCTCCAATGAAGCTTTCTTT
. TRBJ1-5 TRBD1 TRBV30 CAWSVSTGGYQPQHF TGTGCCTGGAGTGTATCGACAGGGGGCTATCAGCCCCAGCATTTT
once TRBJ2-3 . TRBV21-1 CASRGAGTSTDTQYF TGTGCCAGCAGGGGCGCCGGGACTAGCACAGATACGCAGTATTTT
. TRBJ2-5 . TRBV9 CASSVGGAQETQYF TGTGCCAGCAGCGTAGGGGGGGCCCAAGAGACCCAGTACTTC
. TRBJ2-3 . TRBV9 CASSVGTPLADTQYF TGTGCCAGCAGCGTCGGGACGCCGCTCGCAGATACGCAGTATTTT